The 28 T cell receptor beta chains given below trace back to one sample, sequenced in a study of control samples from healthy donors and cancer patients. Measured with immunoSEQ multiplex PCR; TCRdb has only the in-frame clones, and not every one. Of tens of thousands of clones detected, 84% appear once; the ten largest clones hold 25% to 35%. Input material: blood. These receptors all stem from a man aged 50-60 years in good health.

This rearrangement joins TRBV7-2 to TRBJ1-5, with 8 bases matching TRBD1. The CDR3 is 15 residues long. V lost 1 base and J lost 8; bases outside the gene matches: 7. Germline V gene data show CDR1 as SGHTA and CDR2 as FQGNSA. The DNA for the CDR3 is TGTGCCAGCAGCTTAGAGTCAGGGGGCGGGAAGCCCCAGCATTTT. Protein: CASSLESGGGKPQHF. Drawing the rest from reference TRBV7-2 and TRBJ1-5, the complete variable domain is GAGVSQSPSNKVTEKGKDVELRCDPISGHTALYWYRQSLGQGLEFLIYFQGNSAPDKSGLPSDRFSAERTGGSVSTLTIQRTQQEDSAVYLCASSLESGGGKPQHFGDGTRLSIL.

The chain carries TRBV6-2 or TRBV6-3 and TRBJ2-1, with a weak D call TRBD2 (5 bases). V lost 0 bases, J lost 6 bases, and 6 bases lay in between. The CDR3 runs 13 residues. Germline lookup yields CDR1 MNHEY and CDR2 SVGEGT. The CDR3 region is CASSYSLANEQFF. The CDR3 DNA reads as TGTGCCAGCAGTTACTCTCTAGCCAATGAGCAGTTCTTC.

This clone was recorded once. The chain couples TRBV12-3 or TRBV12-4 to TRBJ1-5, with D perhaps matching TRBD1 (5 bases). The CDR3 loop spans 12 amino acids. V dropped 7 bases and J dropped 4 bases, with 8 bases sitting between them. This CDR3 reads CASKPGNQPQHF. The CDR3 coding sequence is TGTGCCAGCAAGCCAGGGAATCAGCCCCAGCATTTT.

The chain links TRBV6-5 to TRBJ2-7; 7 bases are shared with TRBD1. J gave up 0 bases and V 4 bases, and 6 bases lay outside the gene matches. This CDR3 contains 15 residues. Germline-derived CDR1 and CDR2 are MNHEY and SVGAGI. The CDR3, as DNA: TGTGCCAGCAGTTTCTCTAGGGACAGCTCCTACGAGCAGTACTTC. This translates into CASSFSRDSSYEQYF.

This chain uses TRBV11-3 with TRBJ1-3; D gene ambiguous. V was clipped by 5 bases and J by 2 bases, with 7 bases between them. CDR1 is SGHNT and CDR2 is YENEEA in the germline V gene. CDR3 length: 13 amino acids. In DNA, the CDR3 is TGTGCCAGCAGCCCCGGAACTGGAAACACCATATATTTT. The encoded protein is CASSPGTGNTIYF.

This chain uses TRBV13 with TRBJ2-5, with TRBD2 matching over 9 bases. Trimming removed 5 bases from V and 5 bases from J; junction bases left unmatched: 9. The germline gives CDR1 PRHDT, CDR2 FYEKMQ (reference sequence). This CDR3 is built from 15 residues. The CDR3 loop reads CASSPQRGALETQYF. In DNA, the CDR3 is TGTGCCAGCAGCCCCCAGCGGGGGGCTCTTGAGACCCAGTACTTC.

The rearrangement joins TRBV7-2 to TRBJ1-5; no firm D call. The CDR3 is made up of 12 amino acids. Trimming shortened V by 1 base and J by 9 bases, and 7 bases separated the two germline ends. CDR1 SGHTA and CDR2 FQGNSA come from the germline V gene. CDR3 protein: CASSLDFSPQHF. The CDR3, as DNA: TGTGCCAGCAGCTTAGACTTTTCGCCCCAGCATTTT.

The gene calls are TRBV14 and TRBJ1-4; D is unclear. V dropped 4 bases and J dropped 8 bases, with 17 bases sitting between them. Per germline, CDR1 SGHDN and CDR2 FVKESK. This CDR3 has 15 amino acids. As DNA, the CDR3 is TGTGCCAGCAGCCCCCTCGGGGTTTTTGGAGAAAAACTGTTTTTT. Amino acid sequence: CASSPLGVFGEKLFF.

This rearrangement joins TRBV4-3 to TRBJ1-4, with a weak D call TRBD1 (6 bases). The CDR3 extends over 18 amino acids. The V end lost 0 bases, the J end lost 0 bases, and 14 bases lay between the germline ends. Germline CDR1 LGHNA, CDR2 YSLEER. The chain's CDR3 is CASSQDPGHVSTNEKLFF. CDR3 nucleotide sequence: TGCGCCAGCAGCCAAGATCCGGGACACGTCTCAACTAATGAAAAACTGTTTTTT.

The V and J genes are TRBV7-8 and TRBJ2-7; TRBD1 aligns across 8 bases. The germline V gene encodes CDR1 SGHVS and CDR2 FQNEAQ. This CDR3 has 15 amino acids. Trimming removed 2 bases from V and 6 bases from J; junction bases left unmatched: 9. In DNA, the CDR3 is TGTGCCAGCAGCTTACGAAGGGGAACAGGGGGCGAGCAGTACTTC. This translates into CASSLRRGTGGEQYF.

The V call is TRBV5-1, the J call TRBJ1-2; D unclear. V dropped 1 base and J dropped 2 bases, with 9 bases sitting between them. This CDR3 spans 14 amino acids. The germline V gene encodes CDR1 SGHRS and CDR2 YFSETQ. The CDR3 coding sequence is TGCGCCAGCAGCTTGCTAGGGAGGAACTATGGCTACACCTTC. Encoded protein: CASSLLGRNYGYTF.

The CDR3: CAWSAGQGHQPQHF. DNA of the CDR3: TGTGCCTGGAGCGCCGGACAAGGGCATCAGCCCCAGCATTTT. J is TRBJ1-5 and V is TRBV30; weak D call: TRBD1 (5 bases). Germline CDR1 GTSNPN, CDR2 SVGIG (reference sequence). The CDR3 consists of 14 residues. V was pared by 3 bases and J by 5 bases, with 14 bases between.

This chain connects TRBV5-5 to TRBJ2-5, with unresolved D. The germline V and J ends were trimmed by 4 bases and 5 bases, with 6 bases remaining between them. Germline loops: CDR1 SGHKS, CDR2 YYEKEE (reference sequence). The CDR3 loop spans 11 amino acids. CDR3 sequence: CASSPRETQYF. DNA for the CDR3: TGTGCCAGCAGCCCAAGGGAGACCCAGTACTTC.

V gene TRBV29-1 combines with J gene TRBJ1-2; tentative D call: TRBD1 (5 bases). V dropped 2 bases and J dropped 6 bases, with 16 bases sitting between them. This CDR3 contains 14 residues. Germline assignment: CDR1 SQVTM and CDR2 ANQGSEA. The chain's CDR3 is CSVESPGKTHGYTF. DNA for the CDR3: TGCAGCGTTGAATCACCAGGGAAGACCCATGGCTACACCTTC.

The CDR3 protein is CASSLSVRKGNIQYF. The DNA for the CDR3 is TGTGCCAGCAGTTTATCGGTCCGGAAAGGGAACATTCAGTACTTC. The chain links TRBV27 to TRBJ2-4; D not certain. V shed 0 bases and J shed 7 bases, with 13 bases lying between them. Germline V lookup: CDR1 MNHEY, CDR2 SMNVEV (reference sequence). The CDR3 totals 15 residues.

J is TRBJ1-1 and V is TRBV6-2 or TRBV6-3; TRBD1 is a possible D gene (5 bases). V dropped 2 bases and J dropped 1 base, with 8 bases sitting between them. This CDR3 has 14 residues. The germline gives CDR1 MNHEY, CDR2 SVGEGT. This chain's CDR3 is CASSYLTGNTEAFF. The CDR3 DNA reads TGTGCCAGCAGTTACCTTACAGGGAACACTGAAGCTTTCTTT.

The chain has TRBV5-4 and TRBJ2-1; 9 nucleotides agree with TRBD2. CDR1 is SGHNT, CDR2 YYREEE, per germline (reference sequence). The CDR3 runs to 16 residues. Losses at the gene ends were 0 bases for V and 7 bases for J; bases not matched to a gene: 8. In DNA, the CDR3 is TGTGCCAGCAGCTTGGGTGGCGGGGGGGCCTTTAATGAGCAGTTCTTC. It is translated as CASSLGGGGAFNEQFF.

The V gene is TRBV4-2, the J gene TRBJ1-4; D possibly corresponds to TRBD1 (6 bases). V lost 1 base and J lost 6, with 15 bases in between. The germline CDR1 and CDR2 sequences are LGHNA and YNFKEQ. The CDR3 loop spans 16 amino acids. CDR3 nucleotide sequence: TGTGCCAGCAGCCAAGGGACAGCTGGGAGGGATGAAAAACTGTTTTTT. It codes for CASSQGTAGRDEKLFF.

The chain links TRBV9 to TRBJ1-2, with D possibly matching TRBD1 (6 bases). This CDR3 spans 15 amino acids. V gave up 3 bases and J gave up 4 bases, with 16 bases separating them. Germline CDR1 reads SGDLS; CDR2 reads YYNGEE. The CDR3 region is CASSDPDSVGYGYTF. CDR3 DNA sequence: TGTGCCAGCAGCGACCCGGACAGCGTAGGCTATGGCTACACCTTC. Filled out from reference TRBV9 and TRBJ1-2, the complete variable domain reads DSGVTQTPKHLITATGQRVTLRCSPRSGDLSVYWYQQSLDQGLQFLIQYYNGEERAKGNILERFSAQQFPDLHSELNLSSLELGDSALYFCASSDPDSVGYGYTFGSGTRLTVV.

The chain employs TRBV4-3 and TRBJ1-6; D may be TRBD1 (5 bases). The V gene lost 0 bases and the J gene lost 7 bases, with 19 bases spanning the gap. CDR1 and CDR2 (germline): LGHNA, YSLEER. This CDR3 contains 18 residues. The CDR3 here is CASSQDIDVARGNSPLHF. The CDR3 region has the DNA TGCGCCAGCAGCCAAGATATAGATGTGGCCCGGGGCAATTCACCCCTCCACTTT.

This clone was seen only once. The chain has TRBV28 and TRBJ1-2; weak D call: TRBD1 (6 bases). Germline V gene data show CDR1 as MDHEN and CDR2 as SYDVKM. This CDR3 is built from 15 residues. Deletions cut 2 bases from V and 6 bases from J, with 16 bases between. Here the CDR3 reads CASSLGSRQVDGYTF. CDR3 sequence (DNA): TGTGCCAGCAGTTTAGGAAGCCGACAGGTCGATGGCTACACCTTC.

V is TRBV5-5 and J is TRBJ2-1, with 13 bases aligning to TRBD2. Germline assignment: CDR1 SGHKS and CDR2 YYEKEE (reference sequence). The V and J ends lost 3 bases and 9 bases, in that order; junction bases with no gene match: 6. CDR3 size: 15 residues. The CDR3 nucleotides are TGTGCCAGCAGCTCCCCAGGACTAGCGGGAGTTGAGCAGTTCTTC. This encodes CASSSPGLAGVEQFF.

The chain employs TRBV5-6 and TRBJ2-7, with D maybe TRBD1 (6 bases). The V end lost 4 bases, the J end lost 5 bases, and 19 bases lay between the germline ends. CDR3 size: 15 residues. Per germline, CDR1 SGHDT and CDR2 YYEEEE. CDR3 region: CASSRRDILFHEQYF. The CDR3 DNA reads TGTGCCAGCAGCCGCAGGGACATACTTTTCCACGAGCAGTACTTC.

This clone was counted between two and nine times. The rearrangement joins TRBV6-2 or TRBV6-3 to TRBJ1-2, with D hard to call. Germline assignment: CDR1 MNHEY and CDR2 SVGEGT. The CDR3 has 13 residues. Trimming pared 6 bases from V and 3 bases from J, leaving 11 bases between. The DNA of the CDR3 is TGTGCCAGCAGCGATCAGGTGGACTATGGCTACACCTTC. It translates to CASSDQVDYGYTF.

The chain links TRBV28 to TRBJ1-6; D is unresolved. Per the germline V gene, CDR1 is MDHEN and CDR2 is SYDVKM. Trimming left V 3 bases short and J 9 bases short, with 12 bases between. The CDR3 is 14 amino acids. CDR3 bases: TGTGCCAGCAGTTTCGGCACGGCGCGTTCACCCCTCCACTTT. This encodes CASSFGTARSPLHF. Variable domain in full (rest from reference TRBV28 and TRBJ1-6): DVKVTQSSRYLVKRTGEKVFLECVQDMDHENMFWYRQDPGLGLRLIYFSYDVKMKEKGDIPEGYSVSREKKERFSLILESASTNQTSMYLCASSFGTARSPLHFGNGTRLTVT.

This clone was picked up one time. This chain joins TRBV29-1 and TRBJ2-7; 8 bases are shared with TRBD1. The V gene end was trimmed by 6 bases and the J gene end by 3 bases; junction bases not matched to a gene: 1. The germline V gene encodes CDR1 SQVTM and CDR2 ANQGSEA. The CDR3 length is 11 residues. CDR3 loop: CSVDRGYEQYF. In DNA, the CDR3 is TGCAGCGTCGACAGGGGCTACGAGCAGTACTTC.

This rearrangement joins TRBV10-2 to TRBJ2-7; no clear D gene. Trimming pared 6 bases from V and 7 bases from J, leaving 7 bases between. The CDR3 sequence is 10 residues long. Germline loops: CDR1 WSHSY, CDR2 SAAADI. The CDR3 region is CASRFQEQYF. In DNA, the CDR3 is TGCGCCAGCAGGTTTCAAGAGCAGTACTTC.

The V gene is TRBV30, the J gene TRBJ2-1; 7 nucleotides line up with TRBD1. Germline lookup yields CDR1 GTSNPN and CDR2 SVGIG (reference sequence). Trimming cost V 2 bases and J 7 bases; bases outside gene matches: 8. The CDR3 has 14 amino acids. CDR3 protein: CAWSRAGGRNEQFF. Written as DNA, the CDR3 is TGTGCCTGGAGTCGCGCAGGGGGTAGGAATGAGCAGTTCTTC.